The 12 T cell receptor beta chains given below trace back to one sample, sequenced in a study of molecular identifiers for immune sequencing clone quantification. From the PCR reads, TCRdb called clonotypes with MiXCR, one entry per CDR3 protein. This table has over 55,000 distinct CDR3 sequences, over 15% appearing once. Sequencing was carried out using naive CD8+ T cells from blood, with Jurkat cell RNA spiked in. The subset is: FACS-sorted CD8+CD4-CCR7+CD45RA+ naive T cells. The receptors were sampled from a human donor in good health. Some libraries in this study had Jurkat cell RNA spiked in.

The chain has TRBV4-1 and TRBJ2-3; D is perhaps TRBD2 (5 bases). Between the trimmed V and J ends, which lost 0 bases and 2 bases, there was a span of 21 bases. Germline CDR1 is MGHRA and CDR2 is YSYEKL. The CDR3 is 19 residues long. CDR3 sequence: CASSQEGGSSGRHTDTQYF. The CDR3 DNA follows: TGCGCCAGCAGCCAAGAAGGCGGGTCTAGTGGGAGACACACAGATACGCAGTATTTT.

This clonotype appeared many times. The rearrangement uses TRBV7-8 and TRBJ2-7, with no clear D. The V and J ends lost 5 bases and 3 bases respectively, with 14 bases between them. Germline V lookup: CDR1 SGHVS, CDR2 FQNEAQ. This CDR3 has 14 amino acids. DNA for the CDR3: TGTGCCAGCAGCCCTACTCCGGGTCACTACGAGCAGTACTTC. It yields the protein CASSPTPGHYEQYF. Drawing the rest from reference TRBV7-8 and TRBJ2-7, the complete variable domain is GAGVSQSPRYKVAKRGQDVALRCDPISGHVSLFWYQQALGQGPEFLTYFQNEAQLDKSGLPSDRFFAERPEGSVSTLKIQRTQQEDSAVYLCASSPTPGHYEQYFGPGTRLTVT.

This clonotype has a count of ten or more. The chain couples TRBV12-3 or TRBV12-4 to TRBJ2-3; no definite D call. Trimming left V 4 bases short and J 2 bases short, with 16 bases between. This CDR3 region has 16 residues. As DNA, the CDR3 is TGTGCCAGCAGTTACTTAATCCAACCTTCCACAGATACGCAGTATTTT. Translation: CASSYLIQPSTDTQYF.

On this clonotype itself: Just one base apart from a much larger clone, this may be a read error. The CDR3 here is CASSSRLAGVSNGQFF. CDR3 coding DNA: TGTGCCAGCAGCTCCCGGCTAGCGGGAGTTAGTAATGGGCAGTTCTTC. The chain recombines TRBV7-8 with TRBJ2-1, with 10 nucleotides matching TRBD2. Germline V CDR1 and CDR2: SGHVS, FQNEAQ. The CDR3 spans 16 residues.

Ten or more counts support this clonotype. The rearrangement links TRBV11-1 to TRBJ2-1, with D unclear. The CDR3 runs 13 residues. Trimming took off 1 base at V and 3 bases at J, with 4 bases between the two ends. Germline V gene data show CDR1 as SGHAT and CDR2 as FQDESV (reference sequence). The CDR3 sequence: CASSLGRYNEQFF. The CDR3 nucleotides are TGTGCCAGCAGCTTAGGACGCTACAATGAGCAGTTCTTC.

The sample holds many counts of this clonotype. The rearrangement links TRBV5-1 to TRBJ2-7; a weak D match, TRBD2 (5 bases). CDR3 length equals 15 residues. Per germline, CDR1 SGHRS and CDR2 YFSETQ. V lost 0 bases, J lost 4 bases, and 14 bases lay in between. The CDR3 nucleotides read TGCGCCAGCAGCTTGGAGTCTAGCCGATTATACGAGCAGTACTTC. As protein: CASSLESSRLYEQYF. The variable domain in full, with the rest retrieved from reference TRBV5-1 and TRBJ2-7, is KAGVTQTPRYLIKTRGQQVTLSCSPISGHRSVSWYQQTPGQGLQFLFEYFSETQRNKGNFPGRFSGRQFSNSRSEMNVSTLELGDSALYLCASSLESSRLYEQYFGPGTRLTVT.

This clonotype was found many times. CDR3 sequence reads: CASSGNRVNTGELFF. The CDR3 nucleotides are TGTGCCAGCAGCGGAAACAGGGTGAACACCGGGGAGCTGTTTTTT. V usage is TRBV9 and J usage is TRBJ2-2, with D maybe TRBD1 (6 bases). Germline CDR1 reads SGDLS; CDR2 reads YYNGEE. Trimming removed 3 bases from V and 1 base from J, with 10 bases in between. The length of the CDR3 is 15 residues.

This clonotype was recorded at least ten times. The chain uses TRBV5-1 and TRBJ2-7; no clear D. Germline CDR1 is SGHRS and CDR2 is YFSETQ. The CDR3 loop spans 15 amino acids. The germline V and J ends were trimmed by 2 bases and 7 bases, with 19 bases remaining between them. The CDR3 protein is CASSFWVERAGEQYF. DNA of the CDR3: TGCGCCAGCAGCTTTTGGGTTGAGCGAGCTGGTGAGCAGTACTTC.

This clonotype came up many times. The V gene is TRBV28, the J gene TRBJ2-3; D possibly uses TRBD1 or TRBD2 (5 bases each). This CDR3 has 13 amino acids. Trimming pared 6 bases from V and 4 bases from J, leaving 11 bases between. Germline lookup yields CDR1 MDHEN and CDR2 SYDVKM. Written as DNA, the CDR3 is TGTGCCAGCAGCCGCCGGGGCGCAGATACGCAGTATTTT. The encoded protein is CASSRRGADTQYF.

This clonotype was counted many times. CDR3 protein: CASSHPAGGGYEQFF. DNA for the CDR3: TGTGCCAGCAGTCATCCGGCGGGAGGGGGGTATGAGCAGTTCTTC. The gene calls are TRBV12-3 or TRBV12-4 and TRBJ2-1; 9 nucleotides match TRBD2. Trimming removed 5 bases from V and 8 bases from J; junction bases left unmatched: 10. This CDR3 contains 15 residues.

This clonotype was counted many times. CDR3 nucleotide sequence: TGTGCCAGCAGTTTATTTTCCGGGACAGCTTCAGATACGCAGTATTTT. Translation: CASSLFSGTASDTQYF. The chain carries TRBV27 and TRBJ2-3; 7 nucleotides match TRBD1. This CDR3 has 16 amino acids. Looked up from germline, CDR1 is MNHEY and CDR2 is SMNVEV (reference sequence). V gave up 1 base and J gave up 4 bases; unmatched junction bases: 8.

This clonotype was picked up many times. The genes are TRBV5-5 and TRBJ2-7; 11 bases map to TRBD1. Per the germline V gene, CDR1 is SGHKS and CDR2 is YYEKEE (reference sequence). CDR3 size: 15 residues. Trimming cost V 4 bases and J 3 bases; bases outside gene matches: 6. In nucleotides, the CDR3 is TGTGCCAGCAGCCCAGGGACAGGGGGAATCTACGAGCAGTACTTC. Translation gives CASSPGTGGIYEQYF.